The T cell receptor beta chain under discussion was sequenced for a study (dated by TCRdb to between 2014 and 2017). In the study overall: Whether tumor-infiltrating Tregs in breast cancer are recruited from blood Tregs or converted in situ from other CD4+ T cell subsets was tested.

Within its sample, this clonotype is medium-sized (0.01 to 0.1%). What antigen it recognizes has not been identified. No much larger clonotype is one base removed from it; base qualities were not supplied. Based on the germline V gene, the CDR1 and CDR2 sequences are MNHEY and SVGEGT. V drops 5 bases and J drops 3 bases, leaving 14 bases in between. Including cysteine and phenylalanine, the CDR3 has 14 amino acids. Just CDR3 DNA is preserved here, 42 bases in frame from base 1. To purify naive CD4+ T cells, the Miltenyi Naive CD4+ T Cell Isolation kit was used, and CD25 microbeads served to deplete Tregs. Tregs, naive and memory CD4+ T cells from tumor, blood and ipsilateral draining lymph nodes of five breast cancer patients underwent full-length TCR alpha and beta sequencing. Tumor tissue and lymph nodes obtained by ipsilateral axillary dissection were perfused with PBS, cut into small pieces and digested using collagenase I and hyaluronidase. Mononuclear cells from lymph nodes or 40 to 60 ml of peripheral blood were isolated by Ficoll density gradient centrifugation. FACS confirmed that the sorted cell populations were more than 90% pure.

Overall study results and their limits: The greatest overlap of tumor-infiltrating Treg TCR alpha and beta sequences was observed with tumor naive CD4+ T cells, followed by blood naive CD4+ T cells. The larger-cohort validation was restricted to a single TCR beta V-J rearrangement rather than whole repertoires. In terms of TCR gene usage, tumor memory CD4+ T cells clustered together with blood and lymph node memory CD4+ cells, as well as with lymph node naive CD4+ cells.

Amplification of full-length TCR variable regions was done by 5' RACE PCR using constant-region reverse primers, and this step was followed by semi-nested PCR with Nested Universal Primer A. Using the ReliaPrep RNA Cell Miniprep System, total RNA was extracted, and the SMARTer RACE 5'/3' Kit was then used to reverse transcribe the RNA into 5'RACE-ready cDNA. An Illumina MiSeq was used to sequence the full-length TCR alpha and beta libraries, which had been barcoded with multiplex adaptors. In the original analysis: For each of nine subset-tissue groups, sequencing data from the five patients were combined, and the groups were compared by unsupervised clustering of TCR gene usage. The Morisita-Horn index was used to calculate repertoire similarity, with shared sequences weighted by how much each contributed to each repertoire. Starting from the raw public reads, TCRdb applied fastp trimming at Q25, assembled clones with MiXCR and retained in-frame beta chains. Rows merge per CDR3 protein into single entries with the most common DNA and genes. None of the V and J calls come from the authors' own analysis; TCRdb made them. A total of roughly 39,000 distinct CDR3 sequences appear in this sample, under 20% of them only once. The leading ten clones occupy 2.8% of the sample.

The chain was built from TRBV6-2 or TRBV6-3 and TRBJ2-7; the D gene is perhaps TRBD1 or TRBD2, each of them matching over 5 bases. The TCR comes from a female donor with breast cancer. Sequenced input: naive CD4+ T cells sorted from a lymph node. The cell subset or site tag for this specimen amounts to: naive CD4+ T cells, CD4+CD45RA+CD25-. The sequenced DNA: TGTGCCAGCAGTAAAGCCGGGACCCTCTACGAGCAGTACTTC. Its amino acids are CASSKAGTLYEQYF.